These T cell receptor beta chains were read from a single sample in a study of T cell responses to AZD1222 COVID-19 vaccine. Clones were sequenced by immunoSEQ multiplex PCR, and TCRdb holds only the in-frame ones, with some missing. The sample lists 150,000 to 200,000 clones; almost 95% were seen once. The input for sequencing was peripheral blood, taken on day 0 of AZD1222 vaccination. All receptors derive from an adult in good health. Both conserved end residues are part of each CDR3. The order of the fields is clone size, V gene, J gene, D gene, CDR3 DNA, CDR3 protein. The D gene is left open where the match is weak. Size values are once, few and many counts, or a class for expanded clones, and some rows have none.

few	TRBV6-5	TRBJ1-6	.	TGTGCCAGTTCAGGGGTAGGGTCACCCCTCCACTTT	CASSGVGSPLHF
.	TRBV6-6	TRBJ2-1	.	TGTGCCAGCAGTTACTCGAGTGCCTACAATGAGCAGTTCTTC	CASSYSSAYNEQFF
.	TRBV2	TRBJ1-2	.	TGTGCCAGCAGTGAATCCAGGCGGGGCTCCGGCTACACCTTC	CASSESRRGSGYTF
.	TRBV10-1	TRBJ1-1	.	TGCGCCAGCAGTGAGTCGTGGGGGGCAAGGATCTGCACTGAAGCTTTCTTT	CASSESWGARICTEAFF
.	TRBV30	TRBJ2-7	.	TGTGCCTGGGACAGTACCTACGAGCAGTACTTC	CAWDSTYEQYF
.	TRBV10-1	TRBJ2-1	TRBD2	TGCGCCAGCAGTTCGGGCGGGAGCAGCTACAATGAGCAGTTCTTC	CASSSGGSSYNEQFF
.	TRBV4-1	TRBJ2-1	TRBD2	TGCGCCAGCAGCCAAGGGGGACTAGCGGGCCCCACCTACAATGAGCAGTTCTTC	CASSQGGLAGPTYNEQFF
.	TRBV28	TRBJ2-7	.	TGTGCCAGCAGTAGGGTAAGGGCCGCCTACGAGCAGTACTTC	CASSRVRAAYEQYF
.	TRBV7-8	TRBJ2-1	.	TGTGCCAGCAGCTTCCGTGGGGGCGGGGCATACAATGAGCAGTTCTTC	CASSFRGGGAYNEQFF
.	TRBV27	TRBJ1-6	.	TGTGCCAGCAGTTTTGGGGGGTCCTATAATTCACCCCTCCACTTT	CASSFGGSYNSPLHF